Listed below are T cell receptor beta chains from one sample, sequenced in a study of cytomegalovirus exposure and HLA in healthy donors. Assay used: immunoSEQ multiplex PCR; TCRdb lists only in-frame clones, some missing. This table holds about 160,000 clones, 75% to 85% found once. Specimen: PBMCs. These receptor sequences come from a man aged 50 to 59 in good health and CMV-seropositive. CDR3s include the opening cysteine and the closing phenylalanine or tryptophan. The D gene is left open where the match is weak. Part of the rows lack a size; the others show once, few, many or a class for expanded clones.

V: TRBV15
size: NA
J: TRBJ2-2
D: NA
DNA: TGTGCCACCAGCAGAGATTTAGGACATAGGGTTGGGGAGCTGTTTTTT
CDR3: CATSRDLGHRVGELFF

V: TRBV28
size: few
J: TRBJ1-2
D: NA
DNA: TGTGCCGGGGGGGGCGGGGGTGGGGGGATCTTCGGGTATGGCTACACCTTC
CDR3: CAGGGGGGGIFGYGYTF

V: TRBV27
size: NA
J: TRBJ2-3
D: TRBD2
DNA: TGTGCCAGCAGTTTACTTAGCGGGGGATCCACAGATACGCAGTATTTT
CDR3: CASSLLSGGSTDTQYF

V: TRBV6-1
size: NA
J: TRBJ2-5
D: TRBD2
DNA: TGTGCCAGCAGCGGACTAGCGGGAGGGCCGGGGACCCAGTACTTC
CDR3: CASSGLAGGPGTQYF

V: TRBV19
size: once
J: TRBJ2-3
D: NA
DNA: TGTGCCAGTAGTATAGGTCTGCGGGCCAACACAGATACGCAGTATTTT
CDR3: CASSIGLRANTDTQYF

V: TRBV6-6
size: NA
J: TRBJ1-1
D: NA
DNA: TGTGCCAGCAGTTACTCGTTCAGCACTGAAGCTTTCTTT
CDR3: CASSYSFSTEAFF

V: TRBV19
size: NA
J: TRBJ1-1
D: NA
DNA: TGTGCCAGTAGTATACCCGGGTCCTTAGGGGCGAACACTGAAGCTTTCTTT
CDR3: CASSIPGSLGANTEAFF

V: TRBV4-2
size: NA
J: TRBJ2-3
D: NA
DNA: TGTGCCAGCAGCCAAGAAACGGGGTTAGCGGCCACAGATACGCAGTATTTT
CDR3: CASSQETGLAATDTQYF

V: TRBV6-1
size: NA
J: TRBJ2-3
D: TRBD2
DNA: TGTGCCAGCAGTGGTCGTCGATTAGCGGGGGCAGATACGCAGTATTTT
CDR3: CASSGRRLAGADTQYF

V: TRBV6-1
size: NA
J: TRBJ1-3
D: NA
DNA: TGTGCCAGCTATCAGGAAGGCTGGGGAAACACCATATATTTT
CDR3: CASYQEGWGNTIYF

V: TRBV6-1
size: NA
J: TRBJ1-1
D: NA
DNA: TGTGCCAGCCGTCAATGGGCAGGCCTGACCACTGAAGCTTTCTTT
CDR3: CASRQWAGLTTEAFF

V: TRBV11-2
size: NA
J: TRBJ1-4
D: TRBD1
DNA: TGTGCCAGCAGGCCGACAGGGGGCCAGGCAGAAAAACTGTTTTTT
CDR3: CASRPTGGQAEKLFF

V: TRBV15
size: NA
J: TRBJ1-5
D: NA
DNA: TGTGCCGCCAGCAGTCGGGGGAGCAATCAGCCCCAGCATTTT
CDR3: CAASSRGSNQPQHF

V: TRBV4-1
size: NA
J: TRBJ1-2
D: TRBD1
DNA: TGCGCCAGCAGCCCCACAGGACAGGGGAATTACTATGGCTACACCTTC
CDR3: CASSPTGQGNYYGYTF

V: TRBV27
size: NA
J: TRBJ1-1
D: NA
DNA: TGTGCCAGCAGTTCCGAACCTCAATCACTAGCATGGTCCACTGAAGCTTTCTTT
CDR3: CASSSEPQSLAWSTEAFF

V: TRBV6-5
size: NA
J: TRBJ1-5
D: TRBD1
DNA: TGTGCCAGCAGTCGGGACAGGGGCGGAAATCAGCCCCAGCATTTT
CDR3: CASSRDRGGNQPQHF

V: TRBV2
size: NA
J: TRBJ2-3
D: NA
DNA: TGTGCCAGCAGTGTTAGTTTTACGCAGTATTTT
CDR3: CASSVSFTQYF